Reported below is one TCR beta chain. What it recognizes is unknown. Looked up from germline, CDR1 is SGHKS and CDR2 is YYEKEE (reference sequence). The V end lost 3 bases, the J end lost 2 bases, and 14 bases lay between the germline ends. This CDR3 has 15 residues. This sample is drawn from a study of T cell responses to AZD1222 COVID-19 vaccine. Findings and limits, study-wide: Increases in Spike-specific TCR breadth and depth were seen after two AZD1222 doses.

Repertoires were generated with immunoSEQ multiplex PCR, while TCRdb's copy carries only in-frame clones and drops some. The data contain roughly 70,000 clones, approximately 84% of them seen just once; the ten biggest clones take up roughly a sixth. The chain employs TRBV5-5 and TRBJ2-5; tentative D call: TRBD2 (6 bases). The receptor was derived from an adult in good health. The sequenced sample was peripheral blood, obtained on day 0 of AZD1222 vaccination. CDR3 nucleotide sequence: TGTGCCAGCAGCTCACTCACCGGGACTCAAGAGACCCAGTACTTC. This gives the protein CASSSLTGTQETQYF.